The rows below give T cell receptor beta chains drawn from one sample of a study of blood T cell repertoires in COVID-19. Profiled with immunoSEQ multiplex PCR; TCRdb holds only in-frame clones, not every one. Of under 55,000 clones in the sample, approximately 80% are singletons; the top ten hold under 20%. The sequencing sample was made of peripheral blood. Receptor source: a man between 70 and 80 years old with acute or convalescent COVID-19. CDR3s include the opening cysteine and the closing phenylalanine or tryptophan. The order of the fields is V gene, clone size, D gene, J gene, CDR3 protein, CDR3 DNA. The D gene is left open where the match is weak. Some rows have no size entry. The others give once, few or many, or a class for an expanded clone.

>TRBV12-5|-|-|TRBJ1-1
CARPRPTGNTEAFF
TGTGCTAGGCCCCGCCCAACAGGGAACACTGAAGCTTTCTTT
>TRBV6-2/TRBV6-3|-|-|TRBJ2-7
CASSITYEQYF
TGTGCCAGCAGTATTACCTACGAGCAGTACTTC
>TRBV7-8|-|TRBD1|TRBJ1-5
CASSLSGTGLNQPQHF
TGTGCCAGCAGCTTAAGTGGGACAGGGCTAAATCAGCCCCAGCATTTT
>TRBV19|-|TRBD1|TRBJ1-1
CASSTGQGRPLNTEAFF
TGTGCCAGTAGTACTGGACAGGGGCGCCCCCTAAACACTGAAGCTTTCTTT
>TRBV27|few|-|TRBJ1-1
CASSPRPRATEAFF
TGTGCCAGCAGCCCCCGACCGCGGGCCACTGAAGCTTTCTTT
>TRBV6-5|-|TRBD1|TRBJ2-7
CASSYSTGGAYEQYF
TGTGCCAGCAGTTACTCGACAGGGGGGGCCTACGAGCAGTACTTC
>TRBV9|once|-|TRBJ2-3
CASSPRVGGSTDTQYF
TGTGCCAGCAGCCCCCGGGTGGGAGGTAGCACAGATACGCAGTATTTT
>TRBV18|-|TRBD1|TRBJ1-1
CASSPPGQAEAFF
TGTGCCAGCTCACCACCGGGACAGGCTGAAGCTTTCTTT
>TRBV11-2|-|-|TRBJ1-2
CASSLDPGWAVGYTF
TGTGCCAGCAGCTTAGATCCAGGTTGGGCAGTAGGCTACACCTTC
>TRBV5-4|-|TRBD1|TRBJ2-3
CASSLQGAMGTDTQYF
TGTGCCAGCAGCTTGCAGGGGGCGATGGGTACAGATACGCAGTATTTT
>TRBV2|-|TRBD1|TRBJ1-5
CASSTQTGWVYGNQPQHF
TGTGCCAGCAGTACCCAGACAGGGTGGGTATACGGCAATCAGCCCCAGCATTTT
>TRBV7-9|-|TRBD1|TRBJ1-5
CASSLRDRDQPQHF
TGTGCCAGCAGCTTAAGGGACAGGGATCAGCCCCAGCATTTT
>TRBV15|-|-|TRBJ1-1
CATSREYLASEAFF
TGTGCCACCAGCAGAGAATACTTAGCTTCTGAAGCTTTCTTT
>TRBV7-9|-|-|TRBJ1-1
CASSPHGGGLAEAFF
TGTGCCAGCAGTCCTCACGGGGGGGGCTTGGCGGAGGCTTTCTTT
>TRBV12-3/TRBV12-4|once|-|TRBJ1-2
CASSPFQEGGYTF
TGTGCCAGCAGTCCCTTCCAGGAGGGAGGCTACACCTTC
>TRBV5-4|few|-|TRBJ2-1
CASSLGGADAHEQFF
TGTGCCAGCAGCTTGGGCGGGGCCGACGCCCATGAGCAGTTCTTC
>TRBV5-1|once|TRBD1|TRBJ2-1
CASSHGTGVNEQFF
TGCGCCAGCAGCCACGGGACAGGGGTGAATGAGCAGTTCTTC
>TRBV19|-|-|TRBJ2-1
CASSKGLLSSYNEQFF
TGTGCCAGTAGTAAGGGACTTCTGAGCTCCTACAATGAGCAGTTCTTC
>TRBV7-2|-|-|TRBJ1-6
CASSLAAAGDSPLHF
TGTGCCAGCAGCTTAGCGGCAGCAGGTGATTCACCCCTCCACTTT
>TRBV6-5|-|-|TRBJ1-6
CASRRGGNNSPLHF
TGTGCCAGCAGGAGGGGAGGGAATAATTCACCCCTCCACTTT
>TRBV21-1|-|-|TRBJ1-4
CASSKEGQINEKLFF
TGTGCCAGCAGCAAAGAAGGACAGATTAATGAAAAACTGTTTTTT
>TRBV7-2|few|TRBD1|TRBJ2-2
CASSPGGQGNTGELFF
TGTGCCAGCAGCCCCGGGGGACAGGGGAACACCGGGGAGCTGTTTTTT
>TRBV18|-|TRBD1|TRBJ2-2
CASSPQGARTGELFF
TGTGCCAGCTCACCCCAGGGGGCGCGCACCGGGGAGCTGTTTTTT
>TRBV11-2|-|TRBD1|TRBJ2-3
CASSPSRGREGRGDTQYF
TGTGCCAGCAGCCCCTCCAGGGGGCGCGAGGGTAGAGGAGATACGCAGTATTTT
>TRBV6-6|once|TRBD1|TRBJ1-2
CASVNSLRDRGYGYTF
TGTGCCAGCGTGAATTCCCTAAGGGACAGGGGCTATGGCTACACCTTC
>TRBV5-8|-|-|TRBJ1-2
CASSLVRTVLDYGYTF
TGTGCCAGCAGCTTGGTTAGGACAGTACTGGACTATGGCTACACCTTC